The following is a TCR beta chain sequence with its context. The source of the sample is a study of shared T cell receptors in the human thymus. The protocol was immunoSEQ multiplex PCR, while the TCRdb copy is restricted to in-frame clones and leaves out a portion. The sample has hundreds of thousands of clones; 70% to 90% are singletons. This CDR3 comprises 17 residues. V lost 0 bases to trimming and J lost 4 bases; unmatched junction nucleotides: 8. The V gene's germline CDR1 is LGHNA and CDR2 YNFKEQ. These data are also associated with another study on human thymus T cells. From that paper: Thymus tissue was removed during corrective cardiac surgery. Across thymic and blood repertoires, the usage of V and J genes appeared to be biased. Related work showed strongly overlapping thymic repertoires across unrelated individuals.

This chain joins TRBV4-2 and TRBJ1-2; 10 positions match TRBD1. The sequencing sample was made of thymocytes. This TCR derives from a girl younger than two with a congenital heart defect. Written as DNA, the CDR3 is TGTGCCAGCAGCCAAGATCGTGACAGGGGGCGAGGCTATGGCTACACCTTC. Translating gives CASSQDRDRGRGYGYTF.